These T cell receptor beta chains were read from a single sample in a study of cytomegalovirus exposure and HLA in healthy donors. Profiling relied on immunoSEQ multiplex PCR, and the TCRdb table lists in-frame clones only, not all of them. The repertoire holds over 150,000 clones, with 75% to 90% as singletons. Sequencing was carried out using PBMCs. The receptor source for this set is a man younger than 45 in good health and CMV-seropositive. Each CDR3 is given with its conserved first and last residue. Each record gives: CDR3 DNA, CDR3 protein, clone size, J gene, V gene, D gene. A D gene is named only where the DNA matches it firmly. Rows may omit the clone size; those that give it use once, few, many or a size class.

TGTGCCAGCTCACCAGCAGGGGGATCCTTAATGAACACTGAAGCTTTCTTT	CASSPAGGSLMNTEAFF	.	TRBJ1-1	TRBV18	TRBD1
TGTTCCAGCAGCGGGGACACGTATAATTCACCCCTCCACTTT	CSSSGDTYNSPLHF	.	TRBJ1-6	TRBV7-9	.
TGTGCCAGCAGTTTAATCGCTACCGACTGGGATGGCTACACCTTC	CASSLIATDWDGYTF	few	TRBJ1-2	TRBV27	.
TGCGCCAGCAGCCAAGGACAGGGGGCGCGGTACGAGCAGTACTTC	CASSQGQGARYEQYF	.	TRBJ2-7	TRBV4-1	TRBD1
TGTGCCTGGACGGGCTCTGGAAACACCATATATTTT	CAWTGSGNTIYF	.	TRBJ1-3	TRBV30	.
TGTGCCAGCATTGAGACAGGGACCTACAATGAGCAGTTCTTC	CASIETGTYNEQFF	.	TRBJ2-1	TRBV25-1	TRBD1
TGTGCCAGCAGCCCCGGGGAGGGCTCCTACAATGAGCAGTTCTTC	CASSPGEGSYNEQFF	.	TRBJ2-1	TRBV7-7	TRBD2
TGTTCCAGCAGCCGGACAGAAGAGACCCAGTACTTC	CSSSRTEETQYF	.	TRBJ2-5	TRBV7-9	.
TGTGCCAGCAGTGCAACACTAGCGGGAGGTCGAAATGAGCAGTTCTTC	CASSATLAGGRNEQFF	.	TRBJ2-1	TRBV27	TRBD2
TGCGCCAGCAGCCAAGCTGTGAGAGGTTCGCAGTTCTTC	CASSQAVRGSQFF	once	TRBJ2-1	TRBV4-1	.
TGTGCCAGCAGCCTGGAACTCAGGGGGCCAACACCCCAGCATTTT	CASSLELRGPTPQHF	few	TRBJ1-5	TRBV28	TRBD1
TGTGCCAGCAGCTTGTACGGCGGGGGGGGTGAAGAGACCCAGTACTTC	CASSLYGGGGEETQYF	.	TRBJ2-5	TRBV5-8	TRBD2
TGTGCCAGCAGTTTACCCGGGACAGTGGATCAGCCCCAGCATTTT	CASSLPGTVDQPQHF	.	TRBJ1-5	TRBV28	TRBD1
TGTGCCAGCAGCCCGAGCGGCTGGATGAACACTGAAGCTTTCTTT	CASSPSGWMNTEAFF	few	TRBJ1-1	TRBV11-2	.
TGTGCCAGCAGCTTAGGGCCCCGCTATGGCTACACCTTC	CASSLGPRYGYTF	once	TRBJ1-2	TRBV11-3	.
TGTTCCAGCAGCTTAGAGACTAGCGGGACGTACGAGCAGTACTTC	CSSSLETSGTYEQYF	.	TRBJ2-7	TRBV7-9	TRBD2